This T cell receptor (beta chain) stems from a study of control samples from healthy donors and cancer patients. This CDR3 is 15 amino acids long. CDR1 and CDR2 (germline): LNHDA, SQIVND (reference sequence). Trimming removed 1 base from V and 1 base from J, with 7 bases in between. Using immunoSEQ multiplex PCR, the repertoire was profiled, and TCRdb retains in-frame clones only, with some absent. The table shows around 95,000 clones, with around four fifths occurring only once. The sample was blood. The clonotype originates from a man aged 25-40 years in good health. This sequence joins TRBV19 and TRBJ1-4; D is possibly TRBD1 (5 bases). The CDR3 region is CASSIGGRTNEKLFF. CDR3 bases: TGTGCCAGTAGTATAGGGGGACGAACTAATGAAAAACTGTTTTTT.